What follows is one TCR beta chain and its context. Germline-derived CDR1 and CDR2 are WSHSY and SAAADI. This CDR3 region has 13 residues. The V gene lost 4 bases and the J gene lost 5 bases, with 9 bases spanning the gap. The table came from immunoSEQ multiplex PCR; TCRdb's copy has only in-frame clones and leaves some out. The sample yields 30,000 to 35,000 clones, roughly nine tenths seen once. This specimen comes from a study of T cells in tuberculosis. The clonotype comes from a donor between 10 and 35 years old with latent tuberculosis or without tuberculosis infection. This chain links TRBV10-2 with TRBJ1-5; D is undetermined. The sample taken for sequencing was PBMCs. The CDR3 region is CASSVPGDQPQHF. The CDR3 bases are TGCGCCAGCAGTGTACCCGGGGATCAGCCCCAGCATTTT.